This TCR beta chain emerged from a study of T cells in women clearing cervical HPV infection. Study in general: Controls were women whose single incident HPV16 infection cleared within 12 months without precancer or cancer.

Produced via immunoSEQ multiplex PCR; TCRdb's table is partial and in-frame only. The ten top clones account for 4.8%, within a sample of about 39,000 clones. As to this clone: The CDR3 end is not reached by the read, which stops 3 residues before it; the germline J gene fills it in.

The CDR3 has 15 residues. V lost 5 bases to trimming and J lost 3 bases; unmatched junction nucleotides: 8. Germline-derived CDR1 and CDR2 are LNHDA and SQIVND (reference sequence). The TCR was taken from a woman between 18 and 70 years old with a cervical HPV16 infection that either progressed to CIN3+ or cleared (not recorded which). V is TRBV19 and J is TRBJ2-5; 8 bases align to TRBD1. Sequencing was carried out using blood buffy coat. This CDR3 reads CASSSGTGFEETQYF. CDR3 DNA, as far as it was read: TGTGCCAGTAGTTCCGGGACAGGTTTTGAAGAGACC.